The 27 T cell receptor beta chains listed next were all sequenced from one sample in a study of response to subunit inactivated influenza vaccine (dated by TCRdb to about 2018). To prepare the library, RT-PCR was applied. The data were produced on an Illumina HiSeq 2500. Clones were called with MiXCR by TCRdb after fastp trimmed the public reads at Q25, and only in-frame beta chains were retained. Duplicate CDR3 protein sequences are folded into a single record with the most common DNA and genes. The sample table shows about 540,000 distinct CDR3 sequences, and around 21% are seen once. The ten largest clones capture around 2.8% of the sample. A further study also used this sample, focusing on T cells expressing NK-cell markers. From that second study: The TCR beta cDNA libraries were made using 5'RACE template switching, a step that added both a universal primer site and unique molecular identifiers.

The sample in question was CD4+ T cells sorted from PBMCs, obtained about 11 days after vaccination. The receptors were sampled from a man in his fifties who received an inactivated influenza vaccine. Donor details come from another sample of the same person, matched by shared clones.

V usage is TRBV6-1 and J usage is TRBJ2-3; 10 nucleotides match TRBD1. CDR1 MNHNS and CDR2 SASEGT come from the germline V gene. The CDR3 totals 15 residues. J was trimmed by 5 bases and V by 7 bases; bases with no gene match: 9. The CDR3 DNA sequence: TGTGCCAGCACTGGACAGGGGGTTTGGGTAGATACGCAGTATTTT. Residues: CASTGQGVWVDTQYF.

In this sample, this clonotype turned up a few times. The chain joins TRBV20-1 to TRBJ1-5, with 12 bases fitting TRBD1. The germline CDR1 and CDR2 sequences are DFQATT and SNEGSKA (reference sequence). This CDR3 is built from 16 residues. The V gene end was trimmed by 1 base and the J gene end by 6 bases; junction bases not matched to a gene: 7. Here the CDR3 DNA reads TGCAGTGCTAGAGGCTTGGGACAGGGGGCTTTTCAGCCCCAGCATTTT. As protein: CSARGLGQGAFQPQHF.

This clonotype was recorded a few times. The rearrangement joins TRBV12-3 or TRBV12-4 to TRBJ2-7; 9 bases are shared with TRBD2. The CDR3 has 14 residues. V shed 7 bases, J shed 5 bases, and the junction held 9 bases outside the gene matches. CDR3 nucleotides: TGTGCCAGCAAGGGGCTAGCGGGGAGTAACGAGCAGTACTTC. Translation: CASKGLAGSNEQYF.

This clonotype was recorded a few times. V usage is TRBV6-5 and J usage is TRBJ2-5; the D gene is possibly TRBD1 (6 bases). The germline CDR1 and CDR2 sequences are MNHEY and SVGAGI. V was clipped by 6 bases and J by 5 bases, with 13 bases between them. This CDR3 has 13 residues. The CDR3 nucleotides read TGTGCCAGCAGATATACAGGGTACGAGACCCAGTACTTC. This translates into CASRYTGYETQYF.

This clonotype was seen a handful of times. V usage is TRBV7-9 and J usage is TRBJ1-2, with D tentatively TRBD1 (6 bases). This CDR3 region has 14 residues. The V gene's germline CDR1 is SEHNR and CDR2 FQNEAQ (reference sequence). V was cut by 3 bases and J by 6 bases, with 14 bases left in between. The CDR3 reads CASSFRASGDGYTF. CDR3 nucleotide sequence: TGTGCCAGCAGCTTCCGGGCCTCAGGGGATGGCTACACCTTC.

This clonotype appeared a few times. The chain recombines TRBV9 with TRBJ2-5; D is unresolved. This CDR3 has 14 amino acids. CDR1 SGDLS and CDR2 YYNGEE come from the germline V gene. The V end was cut by 2 bases, the J end by 5 bases, with 13 bases between. The CDR3: CASSVHPTQETQYF. DNA of the CDR3: TGTGCCAGCAGCGTCCACCCCACCCAGGAGACCCAGTACTTC.

The chain carries TRBV12-3 or TRBV12-4 and TRBJ2-1; TRBD1 is a possible D gene (5 bases). The CDR3 totals 14 residues. V was pared by 6 bases and J by 3 bases, with 12 bases between. The CDR3 loop is CASSQGGNYNEQFF. CDR3 bases: TGTGCCAGCAGCCAGGGCGGTAACTACAATGAGCAGTTCTTC.

The chain recombines TRBV5-5 with TRBJ2-7; no definite D call. Germline V CDR1 and CDR2: SGHKS, YYEKEE (reference sequence). CDR3 length equals 13 residues. Trimming pared 0 bases from V and 2 bases from J, leaving 6 bases between. In nucleotides, the CDR3 is TGTGCCAGCAGCTTGGAATTCCCCTACGAGCAGTACTTC. Protein: CASSLEFPYEQYF.

This clonotype was detected only a few times. The rearrangement uses TRBV6-2 or TRBV6-3 and TRBJ2-1; D gene uncertain. This CDR3 comprises 12 residues. Trimming took 6 bases from V and 8 from J, leaving 11 bases between them. CDR1 is MNHEY and CDR2 is SVGEGT in the germline V gene. The CDR3 nucleotides are TGTGCCAGCAGCTACCACCGGCATGAGCAGTTCTTC. It translates to CASSYHRHEQFF.

The rearrangement links TRBV9 to TRBJ2-1; no clear D gene. V dropped 3 bases and J dropped 7 bases, with 11 bases sitting between them. The CDR3 is 13 residues long. Germline lookup yields CDR1 SGDLS and CDR2 YYNGEE. CDR3 sequence: CASSAQIGNEQFF. CDR3 in DNA: TGTGCCAGCAGCGCCCAAATTGGAAATGAGCAGTTCTTC.

The chain links TRBV6-1 to TRBJ2-7; 8 bases match TRBD2. This CDR3 has 15 residues. CDR1 and CDR2 (germline): MNHNS, SASEGT. Trimming removed 5 bases from V and 4 bases from J; junction bases left unmatched: 10. This CDR3 reads CASSRNTGGIYEQYF. The CDR3 bases are TGTGCCAGCAGTCGCAATACGGGGGGGATATACGAGCAGTACTTC.

This clonotype was seen at least ten times. This chain links TRBV29-1 with TRBJ2-7; 8 bases are shared with TRBD2. The CDR3 has 14 residues. Germline CDR1 reads SQVTM; CDR2 reads ANQGSEA. The J segment lost 0 bases and the V segment lost 4 bases, leaving 5 bases of the junction unmatched. The CDR3 sequence: CSVVLAAISYEQYF. The CDR3 DNA reads as TGCAGCGTTGTACTAGCGGCCATCTCCTACGAGCAGTACTTC.

The rearrangement joins TRBV15 to TRBJ1-2; weak D call: TRBD1 (5 bases). Germline CDR1 is LNHNV and CDR2 is YYDKDF (reference sequence). CDR3 length: 15 amino acids. Trimming cost V 4 bases and J 0 bases, with 12 bases left between them. The CDR3 DNA reads as TGTGCCACCAGCACGGGGGGAGGGACTAACTATGGCTACACCTTC. It encodes CATSTGGGTNYGYTF.

A few counts support this clonotype. V usage is TRBV6-1 and J usage is TRBJ1-1, with D unresolved. Germline V CDR1 and CDR2: MNHNS, SASEGT. V was trimmed by 8 bases and J by 1 base, leaving 14 bases between them. This CDR3 comprises 14 residues. The CDR3 here is CASQRRFGNTEAFF. DNA of the CDR3: TGTGCCAGCCAGAGGCGCTTCGGGAACACTGAAGCTTTCTTT.

The gene calls are TRBV29-1 and TRBJ1-2; 9 bases are a match to TRBD1. There are 13 residues in the CDR3. Germline V lookup: CDR1 SQVTM, CDR2 ANQGSEA. V trimming: 4 bases; J trimming: 8 bases; junction bases outside the gene matches: 8. In nucleotides, the CDR3 is TGCAGCGTTGTGACAGGGGGAATGCGAGGCTACACCTTC. Protein: CSVVTGGMRGYTF.

This clonotype appeared a few times. The chain employs TRBV4-3 and TRBJ1-1; no clear D. The CDR3 has 13 residues. Between the trimmed V and J ends, which lost 4 bases and 1 base, there was a span of 7 bases. Germline values: CDR1 LGHNA, CDR2 YSLEER. The CDR3 spells CASSLTSNTEAFF. As DNA, the CDR3 is TGCGCCAGCAGCCTAACATCGAACACTGAAGCTTTCTTT.

The CDR3 reads CASSLRGLGGGGSGNTIYF. The CDR3 DNA sequence: TGTGCCAGCAGCTTAAGGGGGCTAGGTGGCGGCGGCTCTGGAAACACCATATATTTT. The chain links TRBV11-1 to TRBJ1-3, with TRBD1 identical over 7 bases. V was pared by 2 bases and J by 0 bases, with 13 bases of the junction left unmatched. The CDR3 consists of 19 residues. Germline CDR1 and CDR2: SGHAT and FQDESV (reference sequence).

The chain couples TRBV6-1 to TRBJ2-2; D is tentatively TRBD1 or TRBD2 (5 bases each). The germline V gene encodes CDR1 MNHNS and CDR2 SASEGT. The CDR3 has 16 residues. V lost 7 bases and J lost 6, with 21 bases in between. The CDR3 reads CASTLRERILAGELFF. Written as DNA, the CDR3 is TGTGCCAGCACTCTCAGGGAGAGGATTCTCGCCGGGGAGCTGTTTTTT.

In this sample, this clonotype turned up a few times. The chain carries TRBV24-1 and TRBJ2-3; 8 bases are shared with TRBD1. This CDR3 has 19 residues. Trimming took 4 bases from V and 6 from J; bases not matched to a gene: 20. Germline CDR1 is KGHDR and CDR2 is SFDVKD. The CDR3 protein is CATSDPSTGQGEFGDTQYF. CDR3 sequence (DNA): TGTGCCACCAGTGACCCGTCAACTGGACAGGGTGAATTTGGGGATACGCAGTATTTT.

This clonotype turned up a few times. The rearrangement uses TRBV12-3 or TRBV12-4 and TRBJ1-1; D perhaps matches TRBD1 (6 bases). The CDR3 has 16 amino acids. Trimming stripped 6 bases from V and 5 bases from J, with 22 bases between. CDR3 protein: CASSPRGGGAATEAFF. The CDR3 DNA follows: TGTGCCAGCAGCCCCCGGGGGGGGGGCGCCGCAACTGAAGCTTTCTTT.

The table lists this clonotype with a few counts. The V and J genes are TRBV29-1 and TRBJ2-3; D remains unclear. The CDR3 length is 15 residues. Trimming shortened V by 1 base and J by 0 bases, and 11 bases separated the two germline ends. Germline-derived CDR1 and CDR2 are SQVTM and ANQGSEA. CDR3 sequence (DNA): TGCAGCGTTGAAGCGCCCGATAGGAGCACAGATACGCAGTATTTT. Translating gives CSVEAPDRSTDTQYF.

V usage is TRBV29-1 and J usage is TRBJ2-7; 9 positions match TRBD2. CDR1 is SQVTM and CDR2 is ANQGSEA in the germline V gene. After removal of 5 bases from V and 0 bases from J, the junction contained 5 bases not matched to a gene. The CDR3 is 14 amino acids. CDR3 DNA: TGCAGCGTTAGACTAGCGGACAGCTCCTACGAGCAGTACTTC. It specifies CSVRLADSSYEQYF.

This clonotype occurred a few times. CDR3 nucleotide sequence: TGCAGTGCTAGAGGTAGGGTACCCTACGAGCAGTACTTC. Protein sequence: CSARGRVPYEQYF. The rearrangement uses TRBV20-1 and TRBJ2-7; D ambiguous. Trimming took 1 base from V and 2 from J, leaving 9 bases between them. The CDR3 extends over 13 amino acids. The germline V gene has CDR1 DFQATT and CDR2 SNEGSKA (reference sequence).

The rearrangement links TRBV12-3 or TRBV12-4 to TRBJ2-1, with TRBD1 identical over 8 bases. The trim removed 6 bases at V and 16 bases at J, leaving 11 bases unmatched. The CDR3 totals 12 residues. The CDR3 DNA is TGTGCCAGCAGCCCAACCGGGACAGGACAATTCTTC. It encodes CASSPTGTGQFF.

This clonotype was counted only a few times. J is TRBJ2-1 and V is TRBV5-1; D is perhaps TRBD2 (6 bases). Trimming took 7 bases from V and 3 from J, leaving 14 bases between them. CDR1 and CDR2 (germline): SGHRS, YFSETQ. The CDR3 runs to 14 residues. CDR3 sequence: CASSRGDYYNEQFF. CDR3 DNA: TGCGCCAGCTCGCGCGGGGATTACTACAATGAGCAGTTCTTC.

V is TRBV5-1 and J is TRBJ2-1, with a possible D match to TRBD2 (5 bases). Per the germline V gene, CDR1 is SGHRS and CDR2 is YFSETQ. The CDR3 covers 15 residues. Between the trimmed V and J ends, which lost 4 bases and 3 bases, there was a span of 14 bases. The CDR3: CASSPSGPVYNEQFF. The CDR3 coding sequence is TGCGCCAGCAGCCCGAGCGGACCCGTCTACAATGAGCAGTTCTTC.

This clonotype was counted a few times. The chain carries TRBV2 and TRBJ1-6; possible D gene TRBD1, 5 bases. The CDR3 is made up of 14 amino acids. Germline assignment: CDR1 SNHLY and CDR2 FYNNEI. V shed 8 bases and J shed 9 bases, with 17 bases lying between them. The CDR3 DNA follows: TGTGCCAGCGCATCGACAGTAGGCGGTTCACCCCTCCACTTT. Its protein is CASASTVGGSPLHF.